The clone carrying this T cell receptor (beta chain) was seen more than once but under ten times. The data belong to a study of cytomegalovirus exposure and HLA in healthy donors. CDR3 size: 12 residues. Trimming left V 7 bases short and J 5 bases short, with 11 bases between. Germline-derived CDR1 and CDR2 are LNHDA and SQIVND (reference sequence). Researchers ran the PCR with 60 Vbeta and 13 Jbeta primers. Clones were read by immunoSEQ multiplex PCR, and TCRdb kept only the in-frame ones, dropping some. This table has about 160,000 clones, roughly 85% appearing once. The sequencing input was PBMCs. The chain joins TRBV19 to TRBJ1-2; D may be TRBD1 (6 bases). The clonotype was recovered from a woman between 45 and 65 years old in good health and CMV-seronegative. Here the CDR3 reads CASKSQGYGYTF. The CDR3 DNA is TGTGCCAGTAAATCTCAGGGGTATGGCTACACCTTC. The variable domain in full, with the rest retrieved from reference TRBV19 and TRBJ1-2, is DGGITQSPKYLFRKEGQNVTLSCEQNLNHDAMYWYRQDPGQGLRLIYYSQIVNDFQKGDIAEGYSVSREKKESFPLTVTSAQKNPTAFYLCASKSQGYGYTFGSGTRLTVV.